The 12 T cell receptor beta chains presented below share a single source sample, sequenced in a study of blood T cell repertoires in COVID-19. Using immunoSEQ multiplex PCR, the repertoire was profiled, and TCRdb retains in-frame clones only, with some absent. The sample contains 150,000 to 200,000 clones, around nine tenths of which appear only once. The specimen was peripheral blood. These receptor sequences come from a man younger than 35 with active or convalescent COVID-19.

The J gene is TRBJ1-5, the V gene TRBV24-1; TRBD1 aligns across 7 bases. This CDR3 spans 15 amino acids. J was trimmed by 5 bases and V by 5 bases; bases with no gene match: 8. Germline V gene lookup returns CDR1 KGHDR and CDR2 SFDVKD. The CDR3 DNA reads TGTGCCACCAGTGTCCTAGACAGGGACGATCAGCCCCAGCATTTT. Protein: CATSVLDRDDQPQHF.

The chain uses TRBV27 and TRBJ1-2, with 10 bases fitting TRBD1. Germline V gene lookup returns CDR1 MNHEY and CDR2 SMNVEV (reference sequence). The V and J ends lost 7 bases and 4 bases, in that order; junction bases with no gene match: 15. This CDR3 is 17 amino acids long. For the CDR3, the DNA is TGTGCCAGCACTTTCCTTCGGGGGACAGGGGAATCCTATGGCTACACCTTC. It translates to CASTFLRGTGESYGYTF.

The chain joins TRBV12-3 or TRBV12-4 to TRBJ2-7; D is perhaps TRBD1 (6 bases). Trimming took off 6 bases at V and 2 bases at J, with 11 bases between the two ends. This CDR3 is 13 amino acids long. The CDR3 nucleotides read TGTGCCAGCAGCCGGACAGTTACCTACGAGCAGTACTTC. Its protein is CASSRTVTYEQYF.

The genes are TRBV28 and TRBJ1-4, with D possibly matching TRBD1 (5 bases). Deletions cut 7 bases from V and 8 bases from J, with 20 bases between. The CDR3 totals 15 residues. Per the germline V gene, CDR1 is MDHEN and CDR2 is SYDVKM. The CDR3 protein is CASTFTLDIGEKLFF. CDR3 sequence (DNA): TGTGCCAGCACCTTCACCTTGGACATCGGGGAAAAACTGTTTTTT.

The chain is built from TRBV5-4 and TRBJ2-1, with 8 bases matching TRBD2. Germline V gene sequence: CDR1 SGHNT, CDR2 YYREEE (reference sequence). With 9 bases clipped from V and 2 bases from J, the junction kept 10 bases outside the gene matches. The length of the CDR3 is 15 residues. The chain's CDR3 is CATTRGTRAYNEQFF. For the CDR3, the DNA is TGTGCCACCACGAGAGGGACTAGGGCCTACAATGAGCAGTTCTTC. The full variable domain, with the rest looked up from reference TRBV5-4 and TRBJ2-1, is ETGVTQSPTHLIKTRGQQVTLRCSSQSGHNTVSWYQQALGQGPQFIFQYYREEENGRGNFPPRFSGLQFPNYSSELNVNALELDDSALYLCATTRGTRAYNEQFFGPGTRLTVL.

This clone was counted between two and nine times. The V and J genes are TRBV3-1 (or the pseudogene TRBV3-2) and TRBJ1-5; possible D gene TRBD1, 5 bases. CDR3 length: 13 residues. From germline, CDR1 is LGHDT and CDR2 YNNKEL (reference sequence). V lost 5 bases to trimming and J lost 2 bases, with 7 bases between them. In nucleotides, the CDR3 is TGTGCCAGCAGCGGAGGGGGCAATCAGCCCCAGCATTTT. Its protein product is CASSGGGNQPQHF.

This chain connects TRBV27 to TRBJ1-5; the match to TRBD1 covers 11 bases. CDR3 length: 15 residues. V shed 5 bases, J shed 6 bases, and the junction held 6 bases outside the gene matches. The V gene's germline CDR1 is MNHEY and CDR2 SMNVEV (reference sequence). The CDR3 DNA reads TGTGCCAGCAGTACCGGGACAGGGGGGCGTCAGCCCCAGCATTTT. Its protein is CASSTGTGGRQPQHF.

The CDR3 is CASTQGSQPQHF. In DNA form, the CDR3 reads TGTGCCAGCACACAGGGGTCTCAGCCCCAGCATTTT. The genes are TRBV2 and TRBJ1-5; 7 positions agree with TRBD1. Germline values: CDR1 SNHLY, CDR2 FYNNEI. CDR3 length: 12 amino acids. The V gene end was trimmed by 7 bases and the J gene end by 6 bases; junction bases not matched to a gene: 3.

This CDR3 reads CASSWDRDQPQHF. In DNA, the CDR3 is TGTGCCAGCAGTTGGGACAGAGATCAGCCCCAGCATTTT. The chain recombines TRBV7-2 with TRBJ1-5; 7 nucleotides agree with TRBD1. The CDR3 length is 13 residues. Losses at the gene ends were 6 bases for V and 5 bases for J; bases not matched to a gene: 4. Germline assignment: CDR1 SGHTA and CDR2 FQGNSA.

The chain recombines TRBV28 with TRBJ1-5, with D tentatively TRBD1 (6 bases). CDR3 length: 15 residues. Deletions cut 2 bases from V and 4 bases from J, with 12 bases between. The germline gives CDR1 MDHEN, CDR2 SYDVKM. CDR3: CASSLVWGLNQPQHF. The CDR3 nucleotides read TGTGCCAGCAGTTTAGTTTGGGGGCTTAATCAGCCCCAGCATTTT.

For this clone: Mismatch with germline at one junction end may stem from a read error. The chain uses TRBV19 and TRBJ1-5, with a tentative D call TRBD1 (6 bases). The CDR3 runs 11 residues. Germline lookup yields CDR1 LNHDA and CDR2 SQIVND (reference sequence). The CDR3 is CASSIGQELNF. In DNA, the CDR3 is TGTGCCAGTAGTATAGGACAGGAGCTGAATTTT. Complete variable domain (other parts from reference TRBV19 and TRBJ1-5): DGGITQSPKYLFRKEGQNVTLSCEQNLNHDAMYWYRQDPGQGLRLIYYSQIVNDFQKGDIAEGYSVSREKKESFPLTVTSAQKNPTAFYLCASSIGQELNFGDGTRLSIL.

The chain uses TRBV27 and TRBJ1-1; possibly TRBD1 for D (6 bases). The V gene lost 5 bases and the J gene lost 8 bases, with 18 bases spanning the gap. The CDR3 is 14 amino acids. In germline, CDR1 is MNHEY, CDR2 SMNVEV (reference sequence). CDR3 nucleotide sequence: TGTGCCAGCAGTCTACCCGGGACAATCTCGGAAGCTTTCTTT. The encoded protein is CASSLPGTISEAFF.